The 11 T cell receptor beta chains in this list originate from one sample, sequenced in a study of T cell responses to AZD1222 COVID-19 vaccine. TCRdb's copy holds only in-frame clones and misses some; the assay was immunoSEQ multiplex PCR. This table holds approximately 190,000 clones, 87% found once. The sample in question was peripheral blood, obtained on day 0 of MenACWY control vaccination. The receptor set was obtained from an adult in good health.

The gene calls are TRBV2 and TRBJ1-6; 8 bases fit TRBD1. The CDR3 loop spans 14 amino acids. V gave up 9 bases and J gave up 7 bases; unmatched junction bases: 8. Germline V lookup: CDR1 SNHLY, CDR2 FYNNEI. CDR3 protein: CASGPRTGNSPLHF. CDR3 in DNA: TGTGCCAGTGGACCTCGGACAGGGAATTCACCCCTCCACTTT.

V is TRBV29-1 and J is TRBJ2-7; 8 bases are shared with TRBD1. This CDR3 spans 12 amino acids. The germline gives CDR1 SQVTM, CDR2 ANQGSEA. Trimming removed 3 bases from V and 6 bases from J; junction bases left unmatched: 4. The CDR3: CSVEATGGEQYF. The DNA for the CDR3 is TGCAGCGTTGAGGCAACAGGGGGCGAGCAGTACTTC.

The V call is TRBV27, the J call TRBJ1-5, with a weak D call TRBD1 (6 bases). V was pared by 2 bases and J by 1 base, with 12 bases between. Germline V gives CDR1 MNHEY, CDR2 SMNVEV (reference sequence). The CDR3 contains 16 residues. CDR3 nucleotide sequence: TGTGCCAGCAGTTTAAGAGGGGACACGAGCAATCAGCCCCAGCATTTT. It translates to CASSLRGDTSNQPQHF.

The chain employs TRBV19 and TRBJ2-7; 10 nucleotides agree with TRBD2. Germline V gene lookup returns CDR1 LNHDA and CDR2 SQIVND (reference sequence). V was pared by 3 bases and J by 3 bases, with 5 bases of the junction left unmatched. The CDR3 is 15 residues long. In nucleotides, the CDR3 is TGTGCCAGTAGTATCGTTAGCGGGGGGCTCTACGAGCAGTACTTC. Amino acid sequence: CASSIVSGGLYEQYF.

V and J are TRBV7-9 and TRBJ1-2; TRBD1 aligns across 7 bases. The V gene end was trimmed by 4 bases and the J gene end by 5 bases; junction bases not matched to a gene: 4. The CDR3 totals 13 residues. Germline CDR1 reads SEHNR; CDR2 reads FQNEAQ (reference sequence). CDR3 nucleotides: TGTGCCAGCAGCTCGACAGGGTATTATGGCTACACCTTC. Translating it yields CASSSTGYYGYTF.

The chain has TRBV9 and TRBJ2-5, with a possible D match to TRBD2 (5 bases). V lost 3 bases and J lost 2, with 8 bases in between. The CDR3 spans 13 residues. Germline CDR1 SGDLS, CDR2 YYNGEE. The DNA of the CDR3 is TGTGCCAGCAGCGGGACTTTTCAAGAGACCCAGTACTTC. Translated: CASSGTFQETQYF.

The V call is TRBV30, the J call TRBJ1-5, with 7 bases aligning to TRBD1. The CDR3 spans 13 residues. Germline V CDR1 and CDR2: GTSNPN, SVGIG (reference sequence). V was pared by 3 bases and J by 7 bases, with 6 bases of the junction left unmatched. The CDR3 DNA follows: TGTGCCTGGAGCAATAGGGGGCACCAGCCCCAGCATTTT. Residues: CAWSNRGHQPQHF.

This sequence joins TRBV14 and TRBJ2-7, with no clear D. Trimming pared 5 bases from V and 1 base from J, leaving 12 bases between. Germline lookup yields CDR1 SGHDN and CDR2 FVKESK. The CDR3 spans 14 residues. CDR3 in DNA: TGTGCCAGCAGCACGGACCGGAGATCCTACGAGCAGTACTTC. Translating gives CASSTDRRSYEQYF.

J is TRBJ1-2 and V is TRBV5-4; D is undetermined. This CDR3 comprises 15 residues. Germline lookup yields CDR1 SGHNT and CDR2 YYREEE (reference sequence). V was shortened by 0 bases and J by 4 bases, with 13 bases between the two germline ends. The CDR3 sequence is CASSLAAGSSYGYTF. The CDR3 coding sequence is TGTGCCAGCAGCTTGGCCGCGGGTAGTAGCTATGGCTACACCTTC.

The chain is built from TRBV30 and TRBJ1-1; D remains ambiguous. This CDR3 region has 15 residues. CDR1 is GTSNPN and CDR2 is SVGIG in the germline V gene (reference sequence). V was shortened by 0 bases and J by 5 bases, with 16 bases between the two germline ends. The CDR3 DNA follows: TGTGCCTGGAGTGTAAGTGGTACCCGAGGGACTGAAGCTTTCTTT. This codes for CAWSVSGTRGTEAFF.

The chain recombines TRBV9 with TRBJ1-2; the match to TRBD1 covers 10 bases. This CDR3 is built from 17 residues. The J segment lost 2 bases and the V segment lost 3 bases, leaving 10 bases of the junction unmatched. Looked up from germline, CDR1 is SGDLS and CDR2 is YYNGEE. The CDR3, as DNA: TGTGCCAGCAGCGGAGACAGGGGGCACTCCCCGAACTATGGCTACACCTTC. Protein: CASSGDRGHSPNYGYTF.